This TCR beta chain was obtained from a study of T cell repertoires in aging, cancer and after chemotherapy. TRB rearrangements spanning V, D and J were amplified using mixed TRB-A/B primers. TCRdb itself ran the multiplex PCR reads through MiXCR, one entry per CDR3 protein. The table includes under 7,000 distinct CDR3 sequences, less than 35% detected once. The template was genomic DNA from peripheral blood, not RNA. Germline-derived CDR1 and CDR2 are LNHDA and SQIVND (reference sequence). J was trimmed by 11 bases and V by 7 bases; bases with no gene match: 14. The CDR3 runs 15 residues. In the case of this clonotype: Its specificity is unknown.

Overall study findings and caveats: These repertoire data do not allow conclusions about immunological memory after chemotherapy. Lymphoid organ infiltration in hematological cancer patients may impair thymic emigration or peripheral T cell expansion. Loss of evenness, beyond lost richness, contributed to age-related TCR diversity decline in cancer patients. Untreated cancer patients had significantly lower blood TCR diversity than age-matched healthy donors.

This rearrangement joins TRBV19 to TRBJ1-1; TRBD1 matches 12 bases. Sequencing used blood. The sequence came from a human donor with a blood cancer. CDR3 sequence (DNA): TGTGCCAGTACCCTCAGGGGGACAGGGGGCGCTCGGGCTTTCTTT. Translating it yields CASTLRGTGGARAFF.